Reported below is one TCR beta chain. This record belongs to a study of blood T cell repertoires in COVID-19. Study context: Samples of COVID-19 (acute and convalescent) were obtained from the United States, Italy and Spain. Sources were T cells, B-cell-depleted T cells, or PBMCs; the material itself was cDNA or gDNA.

Per the authors' pipeline: It was from reference gene primer amplification that nucleated cell counts were estimated. Repertoires were generated with immunoSEQ multiplex PCR, while TCRdb's copy carries only in-frame clones and drops some. That table furnishes V, J and clone size, whereas the DNA furnished D and trimming. Of fewer than 40,000 clones listed, approximately 86% are singletons. The sequenced sample consisted of peripheral blood. The receptor was derived from a human donor in a cohort sampled during active COVID-19.

Written as DNA, the CDR3 is TGCGCCAGCAGCAGGGGACAGGATGGAGATACGCAGTATTTT. It yields the protein CASSRGQDGDTQYF. V gene TRBV5-1 combines with J gene TRBJ2-3; 8 nucleotides match TRBD1. CDR3 size: 14 residues. Germline values: CDR1 SGHRS, CDR2 YFSETQ. V dropped 4 bases and J dropped 5; count of bases not matched to a gene: 6. Variable domain in full (rest from reference TRBV5-1 and TRBJ2-3): KAGVTQTPRYLIKTRGQQVTLSCSPISGHRSVSWYQQTPGQGLQFLFEYFSETQRNKGNFPGRFSGRQFSNSRSEMNVSTLELGDSALYLCASSRGQDGDTQYFGPGTRLTVL.